This TCR beta chain was sequenced in a study of lymphopenia after photon versus proton radiotherapy. V trimming: 2 bases; J trimming: 6 bases; junction bases outside the gene matches: 10. CDR3 length: 17 residues. Germline CDR1 and CDR2: MGHRA and YSYEKL. Overall study findings and caveats: Proton therapy kept repertoires fairly stable, unlike photons, which gained effector/memory cells. Post-nadir TCR diversity decline inversely tracked overall survival among those who died.

This table comes from immunoSEQ multiplex PCR, and its TCRdb copy is limited to in-frame clones, with some not included. This sample yields more than 35,000 clones, of which over 65% are seen a single time; about 2.9% belongs to the top ten. On this clone itself: The antigen is unknown.

The chain links TRBV4-1 to TRBJ2-1; 10 bases are shared with TRBD2. This clonotype was obtained from a man aged 45 to 65 with gastric cancer. The sequencing here drew on peripheral blood, taken from a patient treated with photon-based radiotherapy. Here the CDR3 DNA reads TGCGCCAGCAGCCAATTGTCGCTAGCGGGAGTGGGCAATGAGCAGTTCTTC. It specifies CASSQLSLAGVGNEQFF.